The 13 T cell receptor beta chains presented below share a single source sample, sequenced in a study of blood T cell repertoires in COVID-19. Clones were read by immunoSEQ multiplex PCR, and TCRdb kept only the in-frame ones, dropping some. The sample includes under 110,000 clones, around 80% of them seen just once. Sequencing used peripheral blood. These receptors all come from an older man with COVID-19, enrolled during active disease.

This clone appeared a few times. CDR3 region: CSVELAGANEQFF. As DNA, the CDR3 is TGCAGCGTTGAACTAGCGGGAGCAAATGAGCAGTTCTTC. This chain uses TRBV29-1 with TRBJ2-1; 10 positions agree with TRBD2. The CDR3 covers 13 residues. Trimming removed 2 bases from V and 7 bases from J; junction bases left unmatched: 2. The germline gives CDR1 SQVTM, CDR2 ANQGSEA.

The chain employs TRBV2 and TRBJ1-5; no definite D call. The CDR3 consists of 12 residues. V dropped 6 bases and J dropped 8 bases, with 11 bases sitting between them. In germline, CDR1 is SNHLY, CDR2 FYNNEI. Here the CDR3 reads CASRVTSEPQHF. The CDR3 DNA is TGTGCCAGCAGAGTTACCTCGGAGCCCCAGCATTTT.

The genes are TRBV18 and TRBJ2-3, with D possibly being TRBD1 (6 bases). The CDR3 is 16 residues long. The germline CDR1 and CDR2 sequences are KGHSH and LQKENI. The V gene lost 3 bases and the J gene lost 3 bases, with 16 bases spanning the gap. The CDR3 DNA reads TGTGCCAGCTCACCCCTTGGGGGCGGGTTGACAGATACGCAGTATTTT. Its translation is CASSPLGGGLTDTQYF.

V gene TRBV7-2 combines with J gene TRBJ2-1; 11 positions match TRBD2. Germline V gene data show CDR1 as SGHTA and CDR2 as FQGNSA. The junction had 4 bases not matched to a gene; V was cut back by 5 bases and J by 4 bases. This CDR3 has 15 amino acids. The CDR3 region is CASSLTSGDYNEQFF. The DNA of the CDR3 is TGTGCCAGCAGCCTGACTAGCGGGGATTACAATGAGCAGTTCTTC.

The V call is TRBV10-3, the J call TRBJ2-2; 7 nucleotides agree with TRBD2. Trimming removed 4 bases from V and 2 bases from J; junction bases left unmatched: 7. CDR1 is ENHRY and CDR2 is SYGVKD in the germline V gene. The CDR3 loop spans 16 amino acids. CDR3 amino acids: CAISALGGGNTGELFF. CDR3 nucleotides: TGTGCCATCAGTGCCCTGGGCGGGGGTAACACCGGGGAGCTGTTTTTT.

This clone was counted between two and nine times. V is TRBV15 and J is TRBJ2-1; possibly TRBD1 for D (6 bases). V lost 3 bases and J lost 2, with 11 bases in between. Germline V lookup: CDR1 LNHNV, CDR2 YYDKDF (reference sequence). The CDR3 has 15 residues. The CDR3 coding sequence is TGTGCCACCAGCAGTTCCAGGGGCACCTACAATGAGCAGTTCTTC. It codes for CATSSSRGTYNEQFF. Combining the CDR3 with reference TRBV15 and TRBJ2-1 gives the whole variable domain DAMVIQNPRYQVTQFGKPVTLSCSQTLNHNVMYWYQQKSSQAPKLLFHYYDKDFNNEADTPDNFQSRRPNTSFCFLDIRSPGLGDTAMYLCATSSSRGTYNEQFFGPGTRLTVL.

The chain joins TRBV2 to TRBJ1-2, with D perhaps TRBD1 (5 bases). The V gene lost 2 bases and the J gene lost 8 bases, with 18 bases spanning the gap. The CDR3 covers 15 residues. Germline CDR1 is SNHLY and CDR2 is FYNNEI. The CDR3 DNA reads TGTGCCAGCAGTGAAAATCACAGGAGTTTAGAGGGCTACACCTTC. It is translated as CASSENHRSLEGYTF.

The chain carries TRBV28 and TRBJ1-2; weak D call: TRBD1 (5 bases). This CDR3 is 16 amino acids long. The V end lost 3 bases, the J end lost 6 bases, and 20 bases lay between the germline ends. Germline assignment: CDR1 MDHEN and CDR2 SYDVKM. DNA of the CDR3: TGTGCCAGCAGTTTCGCAGCTCAGACAGCCACCGATGGCTACACCTTC. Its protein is CASSFAAQTATDGYTF.

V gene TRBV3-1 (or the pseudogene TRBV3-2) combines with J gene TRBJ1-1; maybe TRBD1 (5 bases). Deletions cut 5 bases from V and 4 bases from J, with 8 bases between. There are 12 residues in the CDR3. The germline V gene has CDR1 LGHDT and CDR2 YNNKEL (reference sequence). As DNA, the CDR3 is TGTGCCAGCAGCAGGGGCGGCACTGAAGCTTTCTTT. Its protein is CASSRGGTEAFF.

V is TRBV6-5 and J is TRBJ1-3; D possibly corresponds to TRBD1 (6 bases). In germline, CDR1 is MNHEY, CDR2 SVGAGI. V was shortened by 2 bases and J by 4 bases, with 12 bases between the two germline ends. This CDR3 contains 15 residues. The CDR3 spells CASSYGGARGNTIYF. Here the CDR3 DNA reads TGTGCCAGCAGTTACGGGGGCGCGAGGGGAAACACCATATATTTT.

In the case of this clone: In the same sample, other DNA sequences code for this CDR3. This chain's CDR3 is CASSLTSGSYNEQFF. For the CDR3, the DNA is TGTGCCAGCAGCCTGACTAGCGGGAGCTACAATGAGCAGTTCTTC. The gene calls are TRBV5-8 and TRBJ2-1, with 12 positions matching TRBD2. Trimming took 4 bases from V and 3 from J; bases not matched to a gene: 2. The CDR3 length is 15 residues. Germline V gene data show CDR1 as SGHTS and CDR2 as YDEGEE.

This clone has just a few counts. CDR3 amino acids: CAMGQITSTDTQYF. The CDR3 bases are TGTGCCATGGGACAGATTACTAGCACAGATACGCAGTATTTT. The chain is built from TRBV2 and TRBJ2-3, with TRBD1 matching over 7 bases. From germline, CDR1 is SNHLY and CDR2 FYNNEI. This CDR3 contains 14 residues. V trimming: 10 bases; J trimming: 0 bases; junction bases outside the gene matches: 7.

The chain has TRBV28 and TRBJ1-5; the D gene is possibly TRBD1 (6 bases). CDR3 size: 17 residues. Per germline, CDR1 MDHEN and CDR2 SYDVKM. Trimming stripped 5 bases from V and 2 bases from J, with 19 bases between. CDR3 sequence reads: CASSTRDKPTGNQPQHF. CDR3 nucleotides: TGTGCCAGCAGTACCCGGGACAAGCCCACAGGCAATCAGCCCCAGCATTTT.